This TCR beta chain was recorded in a study of blood T cells in healthy people across ages. The study's findings and limits: Naive T cell percentage strongly correlated with TCR beta diversity.

A word on this clonotype: Its specificity is unknown. Since a much larger clone is just one base distant, this may be a read error.

A second PCR of about 7 to 12 cycles used a sample-barcoded 5' primer and a J-beta primer mix. Every molecule of cDNA carried a tag from a template-switch adaptor with 12 random nucleotides. Using its own MiXCR run on the 5' RACE reads, TCRdb lists one record per CDR3 protein. This table has 550,000 to 800,000 distinct CDR3 sequences, 32% appearing once. Deletions cut 0 bases from V and 5 bases from J, with 13 bases between. The CDR3 is 15 residues long. Germline assignment: CDR1 DFQATT and CDR2 SNEGSKA (reference sequence). Ranging in age from about 6 to 90, the donors were healthy Caucasian individuals from Russia. For every donor, a draw yielded ten milliliters of peripheral blood.

This sequence originates from an elderly woman in good health. Sequencing was done on a sample of blood. This chain connects TRBV20-1 to TRBJ1-4; a possible D gene is TRBD1 (5 bases). CDR3 amino acids: CSARDLSRENEKLFF. The CDR3 coding sequence is TGCAGTGCTAGAGATCTGTCCAGGGAAAATGAAAAACTGTTTTTT.